These 18 T cell receptor beta chains came from one sample sequenced in a study of shared clonotypes between healthy human individuals. Assay used: immunoSEQ multiplex PCR; TCRdb lists only in-frame clones, some missing. Of approximately 2,000,000 clones in the sample, around 93% were seen once. Sequencing was done on a sample of naive CD4+ T cells from PBMCs. Subset reported: CD45RA+ positively selected. The receptor source for this set is a man between 18 and 35 years old in good health. Some clones in this sample may be carry-over from other donors' samples.

About this clone itself: The sample has other DNA sequences that encode this CDR3 too. The J gene is TRBJ2-2, the V gene TRBV7-3; D possibly matches TRBD1 or TRBD2 (5 bases each). V lost 2 bases to trimming and J lost 5 bases, with 6 bases between them. The germline V gene encodes CDR1 SGHTA and CDR2 FQGTGA. The CDR3 loop spans 13 amino acids. CDR3 in DNA: TGTGCCAGCAGCTTAGGGGGTACCGGGGAGCTGTTTTTT. Protein sequence: CASSLGGTGELFF.

J is TRBJ2-7 and V is TRBV5-1; 9 nucleotides line up with TRBD1. The CDR3 length is 16 residues. Unmatched junction bases numbered 10, after V lost 4 bases and J lost 2 bases. Germline CDR1 and CDR2: SGHRS and YFSETQ. The DNA for the CDR3 is TGCGCCAGCAGCCCGGGGGCTAGGACAGGGGCCTACGAGCAGTACTTC. It is translated as CASSPGARTGAYEQYF.

This chain joins TRBV2 and TRBJ1-1; D call uncertain. This CDR3 is 15 amino acids long. CDR1 is SNHLY and CDR2 is FYNNEI in the germline V gene. Trimming pared 2 bases from V and 0 bases from J, leaving 10 bases between. CDR3 in amino acids: CASSEPGNLNTEAFF. CDR3 bases: TGTGCCAGCAGTGAACCGGGCAACCTGAACACTGAAGCTTTCTTT.

The chain carries TRBV7-3 and TRBJ2-6, with D maybe TRBD1 (6 bases). Germline CDR1 SGHTA, CDR2 FQGTGA. Deletions cut 8 bases from V and 0 bases from J, with 20 bases between. The CDR3 extends over 18 amino acids. The DNA of the CDR3 is TGTGCCAGCGGACGCCGTGAGACAGGAGCCTCTGGGGCCAACGTCCTGACTTTC. Protein sequence: CASGRRETGASGANVLTF.

The gene calls are TRBV6-6 and TRBJ1-2, with 8 bases matching TRBD1. After removal of 6 bases from V and 4 bases from J, the junction contained 13 bases not matched to a gene. This CDR3 is built from 16 residues. Germline CDR1 is MNHNY and CDR2 is SVGAGI (reference sequence). CDR3 residues: CASRTGTGFLLYGYTF. CDR3 in DNA: TGTGCCAGCAGAACCGGGACAGGATTCCTCCTCTATGGCTACACCTTC.

This chain links TRBV28 with TRBJ1-5; no clear D. The V gene's germline CDR1 is MDHEN and CDR2 SYDVKM. Trimming stripped 2 bases from V and 9 bases from J, with 14 bases between. The CDR3 contains 14 residues. The CDR3 sequence: CASSLRGPPWPQHF. The CDR3 coding sequence is TGTGCCAGCAGTTTAAGAGGGCCCCCATGGCCCCAGCATTTT.

V is TRBV7-9 and J is TRBJ2-2, with TRBD1 identical over 7 bases. CDR1 SEHNR and CDR2 FQNEAQ come from the germline V gene (reference sequence). V lost 5 bases to trimming and J lost 7 bases; unmatched junction nucleotides: 16. The CDR3 sequence is 17 residues long. The CDR3 loop reads CASSRVLDGQVGGELFF. DNA of the CDR3: TGTGCCAGCAGCCGAGTTCTCGACGGACAGGTGGGCGGGGAGCTGTTTTTT.

The V and J genes are TRBV20-1 and TRBJ2-4; tentative D call: TRBD2 (5 bases). Germline V CDR1 and CDR2: DFQATT, SNEGSKA (reference sequence). CDR3 length: 10 amino acids. The V end was cut by 6 bases, the J end by 11 bases, with 11 bases between. The CDR3 DNA sequence: TGCAGTGCCGCGGGTTGGGTTCAGTACTTC. Translated, it gives CSAAGWVQYF.

V is TRBV10-3 and J is TRBJ2-1; the D gene could be TRBD1 or TRBD2 (5 bases each). Per germline, CDR1 ENHRY and CDR2 SYGVKD. CDR3 length: 16 residues. The V and J ends lost 0 bases and 7 bases respectively, with 16 bases between them. DNA for the CDR3: TGTGCCATCAGTGAGTCTGGGACGGGCTGGTGGAATGAGCAGTTCTTC. Translation gives CAISESGTGWWNEQFF.

The chain employs TRBV10-1 and TRBJ2-5, with D perhaps matching TRBD2 (5 bases). Trimming left V 10 bases short and J 3 bases short, with 24 bases between. CDR3 length: 16 residues. Germline loops: CDR1 WNHNN, CDR2 SYGVQD (reference sequence). CDR3 in amino acids: CANALGSLNSEETQYF. The CDR3 DNA reads as TGCGCCAACGCCCTTGGGAGCCTGAACTCGGAAGAGACCCAGTACTTC.

The V and J genes are TRBV7-2 and TRBJ2-7, with TRBD1 identical over 9 bases. V shed 6 bases, J shed 1 base, and the junction held 1 base outside the gene matches. The CDR3 runs to 13 residues. The germline gives CDR1 SGHTA, CDR2 FQGNSA. CDR3 sequence (DNA): TGTGCCAGCAGGGACAGGGGTTCCTACGAGCAGTACTTC. Translation: CASRDRGSYEQYF.

The J gene is TRBJ2-5, the V gene TRBV5-6; D possibly corresponds to TRBD2 (5 bases). V was shortened by 1 base and J by 3 bases, with 7 bases between the two germline ends. CDR1 is SGHDT and CDR2 is YYEEEE in the germline V gene. The CDR3 runs 13 residues. The CDR3 nucleotides read TGTGCCAGCAGCTTGTTCGGGAAAGAGACCCAGTACTTC. This codes for CASSLFGKETQYF.

The chain couples TRBV7-2 to TRBJ2-1, with D hard to call. Trimming took off 3 bases at V and 5 bases at J, with 8 bases between the two ends. In germline, CDR1 is SGHTA, CDR2 FQGNSA. The CDR3 spans 13 residues. CDR3 sequence reads: CASSFIAHNEQFF. The DNA for the CDR3 is TGTGCCAGCAGCTTTATTGCCCACAATGAGCAGTTCTTC.

This clone appeared once. In nucleotides, the CDR3 is TGTGCCAGCAGCTTGGCGGCAGCCTCTGGAAACACCATATATTTT. Residues: CASSLAAASGNTIYF. The V gene is TRBV5-5, the J gene TRBJ1-3; D is unclear. The V and J ends lost 0 bases and 0 bases respectively, with 7 bases between them. Germline assignment: CDR1 SGHKS and CDR2 YYEKEE (reference sequence). This CDR3 spans 15 amino acids.

The V call is TRBV11-2, the J call TRBJ2-1, with 14 bases fitting TRBD2. The V gene end was trimmed by 4 bases and the J gene end by 7 bases; junction bases not matched to a gene: 9. The CDR3 runs to 17 residues. Germline CDR1 SGHAT, CDR2 FQNNGV. CDR3 nucleotide sequence: TGTGCCAGCAGCTCCCCGGCGGGGACTAGCGGGAGAAATGAGCAGTTCTTC. This gives the protein CASSSPAGTSGRNEQFF.

The V gene is TRBV19, the J gene TRBJ2-7; D might be TRBD1 or TRBD2, each matching 5 bases. The germline V gene encodes CDR1 LNHDA and CDR2 SQIVND (reference sequence). The CDR3 runs to 16 residues. The germline V and J ends were trimmed by 4 bases and 0 bases, with 16 bases remaining between them. The CDR3 DNA is TGTGCCAGTAGTAGGGATCGGGACCGACTCTCCTACGAGCAGTACTTC. It encodes CASSRDRDRLSYEQYF.

Here the CDR3 reads CARRGLAGAGGSYEQYF. CDR3 DNA sequence: TGTGCCAGAAGAGGGCTAGCGGGAGCCGGTGGGTCCTACGAGCAGTACTTC. The genes are TRBV5-3 and TRBJ2-7; 10 nucleotides agree with TRBD2. TRBV5-3 is an ORF, and what it does is uncertain. The CDR3 has 17 residues. Trimming removed 5 bases from V and 1 base from J; junction bases left unmatched: 12.

This clone was counted a few times. The V call is TRBV19, the J call TRBJ1-1; no firm D call. Germline CDR1 LNHDA, CDR2 SQIVND (reference sequence). The CDR3 covers 13 residues. Trimming cost V 5 bases and J 4 bases, with 11 bases left between them. CDR3 sequence: CASSGVQFTEAFF. The CDR3 coding sequence is TGTGCCAGTAGTGGGGTGCAGTTCACTGAAGCTTTCTTT.